This T cell receptor (beta chain) was obtained from a study of T cell responses to AZD1222 COVID-19 vaccine. General study findings and limits: Baseline antibody screening turned up just a handful of seropositive AZD1222 recipients. Spike-specific TCRs gained breadth and depth after people received two AZD1222 doses.

The protocol was immunoSEQ multiplex PCR, while the TCRdb copy is restricted to in-frame clones and leaves out a portion. The sample lists some 200,000 clones; 85% to 95% were seen once. Turning to this clone: As yet, its antigen is unknown.

This CDR3 comprises 17 residues. Germline loops: CDR1 SGHKS, CDR2 YYEKEE (reference sequence). V was pared by 2 bases and J by 2 bases, with 20 bases between. This sequence was found in an adult who received the AZD1222 COVID-19 vaccine. The input for sequencing was peripheral blood, taken 28 days after the second AZD1222 dose. This chain connects TRBV5-5 to TRBJ2-7; possible D gene TRBD1, 6 bases. CDR3 amino acids: CASSFGGPDRYPYEQYF. The CDR3 DNA is TGTGCCAGCAGCTTTGGGGGCCCTGACAGATACCCCTACGAGCAGTACTTC. Filled out from reference TRBV5-5 and TRBJ2-7, the complete variable domain reads DAGVTQSPTHLIKTRGQQVTLRCSPISGHKSVSWYQQVLGQGPQFIFQYYEKEERGRGNFPDRFSARQFPNYSSELNVNALLLGDSALYLCASSFGGPDRYPYEQYFGPGTRLTVT.